This T cell receptor beta chain originates from a study of blood T cell repertoires in COVID-19. Whole-study context: Sites in the United States, Italy and Spain provided acute and convalescent COVID-19 samples.

The CDR3 is 12 residues long. Deletions cut 4 bases from V and 0 bases from J, with 3 bases between. Germline assignment: CDR1 LGHDT and CDR2 YNNKEL (reference sequence). TCRdb's copy holds only in-frame clones and misses some; the assay was immunoSEQ multiplex PCR. The sample shows some 42,000 clones, roughly 80% of them seen only once. Sequenced sample: peripheral blood. The receptor's source is a woman in her 70s with acute or convalescent COVID-19. The V call is TRBV3-1 (or the pseudogene TRBV3-2), the J call TRBJ1-2; D ambiguous. The CDR3 region is CASSLTNYGYTF. The CDR3 nucleotides read TGTGCCAGCAGCCTTACTAACTATGGCTACACCTTC.